One and the same sample provided the 21 T cell receptor beta chains below, sequenced in a study of early T cells in non-severe SARS-CoV-2 infection. Via MiXCR, TCRdb re-called the 5' RACE reads, giving one row per CDR3 protein. The table has more than 20,000 distinct CDR3 sequences, roughly 4% seen once; the top ten hold approximately 1.5%. Sequencing was done on a sample of whole blood. The origin of the receptors is an adult who was a healthcare worker with PCR-confirmed SARS-CoV-2 infection or an uninfected control (not recorded which).

This clonotype appeared many times. CDR3 amino acids: CASSMGRTNTGELFF. CDR3 DNA sequence: TGTGCCAGTAGTATGGGACGGACGAACACCGGGGAGCTGTTTTTT. V is TRBV19 and J is TRBJ2-2, with D perhaps assigned TRBD1 or TRBD2 (5 bases each). This CDR3 region has 15 residues. Per germline, CDR1 LNHDA and CDR2 SQIVND (reference sequence). The V end lost 3 bases, the J end lost 0 bases, and 8 bases lay between the germline ends. The full variable domain, with the rest looked up from reference TRBV19 and TRBJ2-2, is DGGITQSPKYLFRKEGQNVTLSCEQNLNHDAMYWYRQDPGQGLRLIYYSQIVNDFQKGDIAEGYSVSREKKESFPLTVTSAQKNPTAFYLCASSMGRTNTGELFFGEGSRLTVL.

There are many counts of this clonotype. V usage is TRBV20-1 and J usage is TRBJ1-1; 8 bases agree with TRBD1. This CDR3 is 13 amino acids long. The germline V gene encodes CDR1 DFQATT and CDR2 SNEGSKA (reference sequence). The chain's CDR3 is CSSTGVLNTEAFF. CDR3 nucleotides: TGCAGCTCGACAGGGGTGTTGAACACTGAAGCTTTCTTT.

This clonotype showed up many times. The chain employs TRBV19 and TRBJ1-5, with D possibly TRBD1 on 6 matching bases. The CDR3 runs 14 residues. The germline V gene has CDR1 LNHDA and CDR2 SQIVND (reference sequence). The V end was cut by 3 bases, the J end by 5 bases, with 11 bases between. The chain's CDR3 is CASSIDRPDQPQHF. The CDR3 DNA follows: TGTGCCAGTAGTATCGACAGGCCCGATCAGCCCCAGCATTTT.

This clonotype was seen ten or more times. The germline gene is not matched at one end of the junction; a read error may be the cause. The chain carries TRBV5-5 and TRBJ2-2; the match to TRBD1 covers 7 bases. CDR3 size: 15 residues. Germline V gene sequence: CDR1 SGHKS, CDR2 YYEKEE (reference sequence). The CDR3 is CASSFDRAKTGELFF. CDR3 coding DNA: TGTGCCAGCAGCTTCGACAGGGCGAAAACCGGGGAGCTGTTTTTT.

This clonotype was observed a handful of times. The chain combines TRBV3-1 with TRBJ1-4; a possible D gene is TRBD1 (6 bases). Trimming cost V 2 bases and J 4 bases, with 11 bases left between them. CDR3 length: 15 residues. The germline gives CDR1 LGHDT, CDR2 YNNKEL (reference sequence). CDR3 DNA sequence: TGTGCCAGCAGCCAAAGGGGGGGTAATAATGAAAAACTGTTTTTT. Translation: CASSQRGGNNEKLFF.

By its share, this clonotype is medium-sized. V is TRBV6-1 and J is TRBJ2-3; 9 bases match TRBD1. The junction had 2 bases not matched to a gene; V was cut back by 8 bases and J by 2 bases. Germline CDR1 and CDR2: MNHNS and SASEGT. The CDR3 runs to 13 residues. The chain's CDR3 is CASGTGYTDTQYF. CDR3 DNA sequence: TGTGCCAGCGGGACAGGGTACACAGATACGCAGTATTTT.

V gene TRBV19 combines with J gene TRBJ2-5; tentatively, D is TRBD2 (6 bases). The germline V gene has CDR1 LNHDA and CDR2 SQIVND (reference sequence). Trimming shortened V by 6 bases and J by 4 bases, and 15 bases separated the two germline ends. The CDR3 contains 14 residues. The chain's CDR3 is CASRTSSVGETQYF. The CDR3 DNA reads TGTGCCAGTAGGACCTCTAGCGTGGGAGAGACCCAGTACTTC.

In its sample, this clonotype ranks as medium-sized. The CDR3 region has the DNA TGTGCCAGCAGCCCTCCCGGGACCGAAGTCAATGAGCAGTTCTTC. Its translation: CASSPPGTEVNEQFF. The chain uses TRBV11-3 and TRBJ2-1; D tentatively reads TRBD1 or TRBD2 (5 bases each). The CDR3 loop spans 15 amino acids. The V gene lost 5 bases and the J gene lost 6 bases, with 17 bases spanning the gap. CDR1 is SGHNT and CDR2 is YENEEA in the germline V gene.

The table lists this clonotype with a few counts. This chain connects TRBV29-1 to TRBJ2-7; TRBD2 agrees at 7 bases. Germline V gene sequence: CDR1 SQVTM, CDR2 ANQGSEA. The CDR3 is made up of 13 amino acids. V dropped 2 bases and J dropped 2; count of bases not matched to a gene: 3. CDR3 sequence reads: CSVERAGAYEQYF. The CDR3 nucleotides read TGCAGCGTTGAACGCGCGGGGGCCTACGAGCAGTACTTC.

This clonotype has just a few counts. The V and J genes are TRBV11-1 and TRBJ2-2, with D unresolved. Germline V gene data show CDR1 as SGHAT and CDR2 as FQDESV (reference sequence). The V end was cut by 5 bases, the J end by 2 bases, with 9 bases between. The CDR3 consists of 14 residues. The CDR3 sequence is CASSERLNTGELFF. CDR3 sequence (DNA): TGTGCCAGCAGCGAGAGACTTAACACCGGGGAGCTGTTTTTT.

This rearrangement joins TRBV7-8 to TRBJ1-2, with TRBD1 matching over 7 bases. The CDR3 extends over 15 amino acids. Germline V lookup: CDR1 SGHVS, CDR2 FQNEAQ. With V trimmed by 5 bases and J by 4 bases, 10 bases remained unmatched. The CDR3, as DNA: TGTGCCAGCAGCCCCAGGGACAGATCTATCTATGGCTACACCTTC. It codes for CASSPRDRSIYGYTF.

V gene TRBV3-1 combines with J gene TRBJ1-1; possibly TRBD1 for D (5 bases). V lost 1 base, J lost 3 bases, and 9 bases lay in between. The CDR3 runs to 14 residues. The germline gives CDR1 LGHDT, CDR2 YNNKEL (reference sequence). CDR3 region: CASSQVVGDTEAFF. CDR3 coding DNA: TGTGCCAGCAGCCAAGTGGTGGGGGACACTGAAGCTTTCTTT.

This clonotype was counted only a few times. The chain recombines TRBV11-2 with TRBJ2-7, with D perhaps TRBD1 or TRBD2 (5 bases each). CDR1 and CDR2 (germline): SGHAT, FQNNGV. Between the trimmed V and J ends, which lost 4 bases and 0 bases, there was a span of 10 bases. This CDR3 spans 14 amino acids. The CDR3 loop reads CASSSGRTSYEQYF. CDR3 nucleotide sequence: TGTGCCAGCAGCTCGGGACGGACCTCCTACGAGCAGTACTTC.

The genes are TRBV9 and TRBJ2-1; the match to TRBD2 covers 9 bases. Germline V gene sequence: CDR1 SGDLS, CDR2 YYNGEE. This CDR3 is built from 17 residues. Trimming removed 0 bases from V and 6 bases from J; junction bases left unmatched: 10. In nucleotides, the CDR3 is TGTGCCAGCAGCGTAGCCCCCCACGCGGGGGGGCCCAATGAGCAGTTCTTC. Protein sequence: CASSVAPHAGGPNEQFF.

This clonotype was counted at least ten times. The rearrangement links TRBV12-5 to TRBJ2-7; no firm D call. The germline gives CDR1 LGHNT, CDR2 FRNRAP. The CDR3 has 11 residues. The V end lost 7 bases, the J end lost 5 bases, and 9 bases lay between the germline ends. The CDR3 bases are TGTGCTAGTGCTCTTTGGAACGAGCAGTACTTC. Residues: CASALWNEQYF.

This clonotype was seen a handful of times. This chain uses TRBV7-2 with TRBJ2-1, with 12 bases aligning to TRBD2. The length of the CDR3 is 16 residues. Unmatched junction bases numbered 7, after V lost 5 bases and J lost 5 bases. Germline V gene data show CDR1 as SGHTA and CDR2 as FQGNSA. The CDR3 nucleotides are TGTGCCAGCAGCGATCGGACTAGCGGGGTACACAATGAGCAGTTCTTC. Protein product: CASSDRTSGVHNEQFF.

The V gene is TRBV12-3 or TRBV12-4, the J gene TRBJ2-2; D gene uncertain. The V and J ends lost 0 bases and 6 bases respectively, with 5 bases between them. This CDR3 spans 13 amino acids. CDR3 nucleotides: TGTGCCAGCAGTTTAGCTGAGCCCGGGGAGCTGTTTTTT. As protein: CASSLAEPGELFF.

At least ten counts were recorded for this clonotype. The genes are TRBV14 and TRBJ1-3, with TRBD1 as a possible D gene (5 bases). The CDR3 is 17 amino acids. Germline V lookup: CDR1 SGHDN, CDR2 FVKESK. V was trimmed by 1 base and J by 0 bases, leaving 13 bases between them. CDR3 nucleotide sequence: TGTGCCAGCAGCCAAGCGAGGGACGGTGTCTCTGGAAACACCATATATTTT. This codes for CASSQARDGVSGNTIYF.

This clonotype was counted a few times. Just one base apart from a much larger clone, this may be a read error. As DNA, the CDR3 is TGTGCCAGCAGCACGGGACAGGCGAACACCCGGGAGCTGTTTTTT. Its protein product is CASSTGQANTRELFF. The chain is built from TRBV11-2 and TRBJ2-2; 8 nucleotides agree with TRBD1. The length of the CDR3 is 15 residues. Germline V CDR1 and CDR2: SGHAT, FQNNGV.

This clonotype was picked up many times. The genes are TRBV11-3 and TRBJ2-1; TRBD1 matches at 9 bases. Trimming at V came to 2 bases and at J to 5 bases, leaving 4 bases not matched to a gene. Germline V gives CDR1 SGHNT, CDR2 YENEEA. This CDR3 region has 15 residues. The CDR3 DNA is TGTGCCAGCAGCTTAACCCGGACAGGGGACAATGAGCAGTTCTTC. This translates into CASSLTRTGDNEQFF.

The V call is TRBV30, the J call TRBJ1-1; 8 bases map to TRBD1. With 3 bases clipped from V and 4 bases from J, the junction kept 10 bases outside the gene matches. The CDR3 has 15 residues. Germline V lookup: CDR1 GTSNPN, CDR2 SVGIG (reference sequence). The CDR3 sequence is CAWSLRDRIFTEAFF. In nucleotides, the CDR3 is TGTGCCTGGAGCCTCCGGGACAGGATCTTCACTGAAGCTTTCTTT.